The clone carrying this TCR beta chain has a count of ten or more. The data were obtained in a study of T-cell reconstitution after alpha-beta-depleted transplantation in children. This sample's TCRbeta library carried unique molecular identifier barcodes. TCRdb re-analysed the PCR reads in MiXCR, keeping a single row per CDR3 protein. The sample shows around 500,000 distinct CDR3 sequences, approximately 13% of them seen only once. Trimming took 3 bases from V and 7 from J, leaving 13 bases between them. CDR3 length equals 14 residues. Germline V lookup: CDR1 LNHNV, CDR2 YYDKDF (reference sequence). The chain uses TRBV15 and TRBJ1-5, with D unresolved. The source is a human donor who donated a stem cell graft to a child with combined immunodeficiency. The material was PBMCs from the stem cell graft donor, obtained from the stem cell graft. CDR3 DNA: TGTGCCACCAGCAGGGTCGGGGTAGGACAGCCCCAGCATTTT. This gives the protein CATSRVGVGQPQHF.